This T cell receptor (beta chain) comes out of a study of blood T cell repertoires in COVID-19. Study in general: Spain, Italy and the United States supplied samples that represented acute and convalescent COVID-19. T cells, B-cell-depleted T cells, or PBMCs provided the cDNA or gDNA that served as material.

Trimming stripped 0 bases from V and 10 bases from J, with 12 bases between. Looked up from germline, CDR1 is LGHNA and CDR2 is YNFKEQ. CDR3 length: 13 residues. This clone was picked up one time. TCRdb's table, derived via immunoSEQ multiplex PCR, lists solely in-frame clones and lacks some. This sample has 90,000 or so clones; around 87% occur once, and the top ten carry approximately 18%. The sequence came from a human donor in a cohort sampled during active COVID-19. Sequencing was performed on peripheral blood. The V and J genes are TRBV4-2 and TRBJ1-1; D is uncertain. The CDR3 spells CASSQEVTRGAFF. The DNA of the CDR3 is TGTGCCAGCAGCCAAGAAGTGACCCGGGGAGCTTTCTTT.